This TCR beta chain comes out of a study of cytomegalovirus exposure and HLA in healthy donors. At the level of the study: Earlier sequencing of 150 million to 200 million T cells yielded roughly 120 million unique TCR beta sequences. Findings and limits, study-wide: Usually a TCR sequence was rare, but some public TCRs were found in many donors. Cytomegalovirus-associated TCR beta chains were listed, numbering approximately 150.

Looked up from germline, CDR1 is LNHNV and CDR2 is YYDKDF (reference sequence). CDR3 length equals 14 residues. Trimming took off 0 bases at V and 9 bases at J, with 12 bases between the two ends. It was with 60 Vbeta and 13 Jbeta primers that the PCR ran. Method: immunoSEQ multiplex PCR; TCRdb's copy keeps in-frame clones and lacks some. The sample contains 95,000 to 150,000 clones, around 75% of which appear only once. Notes on this clone: Its cognate antigen is unknown.

This TCR derives from a woman aged 50 to 65 in good health and CMV-seropositive. Material: PBMCs. V and J are TRBV15 and TRBJ2-1; no reliable D call. CDR3 nucleotide sequence: TGTGCCACCAGCAGAGATAGAAATTACGGTGAGCAGTTCTTC. This translates into CATSRDRNYGEQFF.